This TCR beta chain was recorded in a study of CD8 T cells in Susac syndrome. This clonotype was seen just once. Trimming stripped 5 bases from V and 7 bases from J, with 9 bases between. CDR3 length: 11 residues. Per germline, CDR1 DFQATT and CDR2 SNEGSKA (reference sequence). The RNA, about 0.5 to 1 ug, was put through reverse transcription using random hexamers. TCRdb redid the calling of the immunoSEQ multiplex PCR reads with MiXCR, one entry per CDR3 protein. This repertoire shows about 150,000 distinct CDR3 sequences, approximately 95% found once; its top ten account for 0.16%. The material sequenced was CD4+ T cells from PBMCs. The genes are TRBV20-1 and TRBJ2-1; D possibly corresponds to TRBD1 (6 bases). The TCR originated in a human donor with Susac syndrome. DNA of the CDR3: TGCAGTGCTCCAGGGGTAAATGAGCAGTTCTTC. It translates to CSAPGVNEQFF.